This T cell receptor (beta chain) was sequenced during a study of patients and donors after allogeneic stem cell transplantation. TCRdb re-called the RT-PCR reads through MiXCR, storing one row per CDR3 protein. The repertoire consists of approximately 250,000 distinct CDR3 sequences, with around 14% occurring once and the leading ten covering 11%. Between the trimmed V and J ends, which lost 3 bases and 7 bases, there was a span of 10 bases. There are 13 residues in the CDR3. Germline-derived CDR1 and CDR2 are SGHTA and FQGNSA. The TCR was taken from a human donor who was either an allogeneic HSCT recipient or a stem cell or donor lymphocyte infusion donor (not recorded which). It is not recorded whose cells these are; they may come from a transplant donor. This sequence joins TRBV7-2 and TRBJ1-5; no firm D call. The sample was blood, either unsorted or a sorted T cell fraction (not recorded which). For the CDR3, the DNA is TGTGCCAGCAGCTTGCGTAGGCAGCAGCCCCAGCATTTT. It encodes CASSLRRQQPQHF.